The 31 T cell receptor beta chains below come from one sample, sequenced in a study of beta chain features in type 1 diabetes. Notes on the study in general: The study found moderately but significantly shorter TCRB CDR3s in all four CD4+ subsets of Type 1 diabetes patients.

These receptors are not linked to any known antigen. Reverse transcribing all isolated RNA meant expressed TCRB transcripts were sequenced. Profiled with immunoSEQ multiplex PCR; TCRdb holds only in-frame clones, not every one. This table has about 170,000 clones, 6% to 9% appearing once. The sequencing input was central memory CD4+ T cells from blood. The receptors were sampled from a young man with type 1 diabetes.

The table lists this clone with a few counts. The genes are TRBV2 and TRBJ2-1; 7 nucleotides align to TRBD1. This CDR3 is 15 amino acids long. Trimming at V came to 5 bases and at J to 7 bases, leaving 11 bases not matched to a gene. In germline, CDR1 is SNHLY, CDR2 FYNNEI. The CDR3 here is CASSWLGGSKNEQFF. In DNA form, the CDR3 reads TGTGCCAGCAGTTGGTTAGGGGGCAGTAAGAATGAGCAGTTCTTC.

CDR3: CASSATGNEQYF. The CDR3, as DNA: TGTGCCAGCAGCGCGACAGGGAACGAGCAGTACTTC. This chain joins TRBV11-2 and TRBJ2-7, with 7 bases aligning to TRBD1. This CDR3 spans 12 amino acids. Germline loops: CDR1 SGHAT, CDR2 FQNNGV. Trimming took 5 bases from V and 5 from J; bases not matched to a gene: 3.

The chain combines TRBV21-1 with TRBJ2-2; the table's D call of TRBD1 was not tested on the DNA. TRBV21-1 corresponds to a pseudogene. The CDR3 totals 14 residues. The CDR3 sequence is CASRGGQDVGELFF. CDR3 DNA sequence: TGTGCCAGCAGAGGAGGACAGGACGTAGGGGAGCTGTTTTTT.

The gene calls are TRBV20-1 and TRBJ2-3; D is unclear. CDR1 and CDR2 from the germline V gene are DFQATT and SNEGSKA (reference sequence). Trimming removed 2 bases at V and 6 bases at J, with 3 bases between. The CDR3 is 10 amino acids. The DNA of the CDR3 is TGCAGTGCTAGATCGGATACGCAGTATTTT. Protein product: CSARSDTQYF.

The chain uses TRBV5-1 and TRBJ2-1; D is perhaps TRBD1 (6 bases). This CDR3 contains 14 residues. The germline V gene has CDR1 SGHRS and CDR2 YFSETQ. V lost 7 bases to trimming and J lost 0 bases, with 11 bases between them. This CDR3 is CASQTGYSYNEQFF. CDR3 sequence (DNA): TGCGCCAGCCAGACAGGATACTCCTACAATGAGCAGTTCTTC. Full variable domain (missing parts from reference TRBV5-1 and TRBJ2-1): KAGVTQTPRYLIKTRGQQVTLSCSPISGHRSVSWYQQTPGQGLQFLFEYFSETQRNKGNFPGRFSGRQFSNSRSEMNVSTLELGDSALYLCASQTGYSYNEQFFGPGTRLTVL.

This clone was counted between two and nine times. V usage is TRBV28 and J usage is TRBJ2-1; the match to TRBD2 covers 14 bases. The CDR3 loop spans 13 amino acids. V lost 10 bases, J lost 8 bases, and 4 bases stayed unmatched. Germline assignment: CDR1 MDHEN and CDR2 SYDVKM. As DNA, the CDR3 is TGTGCCACCAGACTAGCGGGAGGGGATGAGCAGTTCTTC. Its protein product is CATRLAGGDEQFF.

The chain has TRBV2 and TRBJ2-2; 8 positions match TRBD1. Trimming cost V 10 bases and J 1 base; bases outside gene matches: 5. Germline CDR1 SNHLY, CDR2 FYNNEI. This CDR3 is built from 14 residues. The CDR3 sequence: CATGGQVNTGELFF. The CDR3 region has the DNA TGTGCCACCGGGGGACAGGTGAACACCGGGGAGCTGTTTTTT.

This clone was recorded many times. This CDR3 reads CASWDSGPDTQYF. CDR3 in DNA: TGTGCCTCGTGGGACTCGGGGCCAGATACGCAGTATTTT. V gene TRBV28 combines with J gene TRBJ2-3; the D gene is possibly TRBD2 (6 bases). The CDR3 spans 13 residues. Trimming shortened V by 11 bases and J by 4 bases, and 16 bases separated the two germline ends. The V gene's germline CDR1 is MDHEN and CDR2 SYDVKM. Variable domain in full (rest from reference TRBV28 and TRBJ2-3): DVKVTQSSRYLVKRTGEKVFLECVQDMDHENMFWYRQDPGLGLRLIYFSYDVKMKEKGDIPEGYSVSREKKERFSLILESASTNQTSMYLCASWDSGPDTQYFGPGTRLTVL.

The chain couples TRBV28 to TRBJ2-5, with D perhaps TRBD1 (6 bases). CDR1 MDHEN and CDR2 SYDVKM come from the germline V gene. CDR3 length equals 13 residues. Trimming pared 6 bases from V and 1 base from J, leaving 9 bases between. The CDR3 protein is CASSGQIQETQYF. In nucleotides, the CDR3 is TGTGCCAGCAGCGGACAGATCCAAGAGACCCAGTACTTC.

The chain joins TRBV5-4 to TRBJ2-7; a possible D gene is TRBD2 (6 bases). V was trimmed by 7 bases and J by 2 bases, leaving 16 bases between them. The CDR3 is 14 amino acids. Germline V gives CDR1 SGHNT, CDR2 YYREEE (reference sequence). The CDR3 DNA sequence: TGTGCCAGCGGCGACGGGAGACAGCCCTACGAGCAGTACTTC. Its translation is CASGDGRQPYEQYF.

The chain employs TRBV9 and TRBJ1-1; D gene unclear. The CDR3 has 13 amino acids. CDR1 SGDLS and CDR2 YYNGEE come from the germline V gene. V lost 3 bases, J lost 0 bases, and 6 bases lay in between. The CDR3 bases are TGTGCCAGCAGCGCCCAGATGAACACTGAAGCTTTCTTT. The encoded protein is CASSAQMNTEAFF.

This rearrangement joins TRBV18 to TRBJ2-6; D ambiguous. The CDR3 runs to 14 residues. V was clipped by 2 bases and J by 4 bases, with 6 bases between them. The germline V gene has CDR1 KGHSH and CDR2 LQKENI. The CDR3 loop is CASSPNVGANVLTF. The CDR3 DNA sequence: TGTGCCAGCTCACCAAATGTAGGGGCCAACGTCCTGACTTTC.

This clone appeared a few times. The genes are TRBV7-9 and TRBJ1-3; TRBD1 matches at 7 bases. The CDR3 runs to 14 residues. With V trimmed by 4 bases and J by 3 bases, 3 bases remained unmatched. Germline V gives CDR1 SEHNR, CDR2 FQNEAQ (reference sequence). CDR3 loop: CASSSDRDGNTIYF. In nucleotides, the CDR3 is TGTGCCAGCAGCTCCGACAGGGATGGAAACACCATATATTTT.

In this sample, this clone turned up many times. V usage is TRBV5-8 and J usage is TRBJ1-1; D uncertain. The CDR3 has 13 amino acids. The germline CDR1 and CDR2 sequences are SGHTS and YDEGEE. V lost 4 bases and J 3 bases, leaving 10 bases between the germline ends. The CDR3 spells CASSRGRDTEAFF. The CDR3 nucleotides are TGTGCCAGCAGCCGGGGAAGAGACACTGAAGCTTTCTTT. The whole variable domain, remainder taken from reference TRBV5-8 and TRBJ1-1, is EAGVTQSPTHLIKTRGQQATLRCSPISGHTSVYWYQQALGLGLQFLLWYDEGEERNRGNFPPRFSGRQFPNYSSELNVNALELEDSALYLCASSRGRDTEAFFGQGTRLTVV.

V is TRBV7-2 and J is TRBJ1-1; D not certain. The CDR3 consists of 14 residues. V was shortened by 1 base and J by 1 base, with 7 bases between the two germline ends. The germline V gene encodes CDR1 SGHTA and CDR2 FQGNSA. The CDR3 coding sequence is TGTGCCAGCAGCTTAGACTTCCGGAACACTGAAGCTTTCTTT. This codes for CASSLDFRNTEAFF.

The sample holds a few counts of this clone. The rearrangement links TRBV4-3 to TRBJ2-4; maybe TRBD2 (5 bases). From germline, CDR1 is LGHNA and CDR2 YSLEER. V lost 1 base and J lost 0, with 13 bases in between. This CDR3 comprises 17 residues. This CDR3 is CASSQGPGGLAKNIQYF. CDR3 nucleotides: TGCGCCAGCAGCCAAGGCCCTGGCGGACTAGCCAAAAACATTCAGTACTTC.

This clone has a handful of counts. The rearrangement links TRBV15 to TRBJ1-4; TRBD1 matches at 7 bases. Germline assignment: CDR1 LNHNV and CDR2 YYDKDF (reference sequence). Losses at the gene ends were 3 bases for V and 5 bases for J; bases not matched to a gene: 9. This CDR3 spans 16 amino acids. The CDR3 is CATSRESRQGNEKLFF. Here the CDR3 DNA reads TGTGCCACCAGCAGGGAAAGCAGACAGGGAAATGAAAAACTGTTTTTT.

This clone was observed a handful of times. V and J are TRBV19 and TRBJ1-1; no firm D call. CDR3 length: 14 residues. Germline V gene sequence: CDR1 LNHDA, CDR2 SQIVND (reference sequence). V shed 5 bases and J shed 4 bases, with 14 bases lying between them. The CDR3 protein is CASSQGAASTEAFF. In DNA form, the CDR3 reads TGTGCCAGTAGTCAAGGCGCGGCGAGCACTGAAGCTTTCTTT.

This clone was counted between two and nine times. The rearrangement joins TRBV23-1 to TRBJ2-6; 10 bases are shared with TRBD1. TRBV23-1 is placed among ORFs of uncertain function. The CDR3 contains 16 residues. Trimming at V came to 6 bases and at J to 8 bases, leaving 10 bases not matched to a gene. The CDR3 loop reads CASRKHRDRGSNVLTF. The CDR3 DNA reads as TGCGCCAGCAGGAAACACCGGGACAGGGGATCCAACGTCCTGACTTTC.

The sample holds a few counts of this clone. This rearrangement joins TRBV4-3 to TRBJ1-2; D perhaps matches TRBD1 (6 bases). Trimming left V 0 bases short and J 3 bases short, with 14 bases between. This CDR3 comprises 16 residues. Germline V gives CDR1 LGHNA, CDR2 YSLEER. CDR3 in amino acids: CASSQELRGGDYGYTF. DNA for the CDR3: TGCGCCAGCAGCCAAGAATTAAGGGGGGGGGACTATGGCTACACCTTC.

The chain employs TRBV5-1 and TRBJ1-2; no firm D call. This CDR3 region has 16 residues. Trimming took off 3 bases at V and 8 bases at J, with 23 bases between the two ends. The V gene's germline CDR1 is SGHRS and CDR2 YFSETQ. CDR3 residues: CASSSDFYREKEGYTF. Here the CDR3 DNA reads TGCGCCAGCAGCTCGGATTTTTACCGGGAGAAGGAAGGCTACACCTTC.

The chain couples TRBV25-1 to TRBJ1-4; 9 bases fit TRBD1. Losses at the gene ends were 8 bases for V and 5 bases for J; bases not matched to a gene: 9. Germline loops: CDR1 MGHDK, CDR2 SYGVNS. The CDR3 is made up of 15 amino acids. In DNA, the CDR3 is TGTGCCAGCCGCCAGGGACAGGGTAAAAATGAAAAACTGTTTTTT. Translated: CASRQGQGKNEKLFF.

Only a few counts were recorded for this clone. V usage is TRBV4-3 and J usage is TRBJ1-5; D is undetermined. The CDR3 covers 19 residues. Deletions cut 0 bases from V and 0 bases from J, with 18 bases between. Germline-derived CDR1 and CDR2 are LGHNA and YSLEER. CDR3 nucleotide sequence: TGCGCCAGCAGCCAAGATAGGAAGGAGGAGACTAATAGCAATCAGCCCCAGCATTTT. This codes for CASSQDRKEETNSNQPQHF.

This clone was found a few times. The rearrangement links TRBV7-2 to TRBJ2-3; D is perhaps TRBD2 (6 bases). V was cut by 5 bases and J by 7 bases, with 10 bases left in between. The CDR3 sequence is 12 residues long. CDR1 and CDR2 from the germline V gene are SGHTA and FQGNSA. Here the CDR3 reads CASSLSGYTQYF. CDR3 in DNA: TGTGCCAGCAGCCTTAGCGGTTATACGCAGTATTTT. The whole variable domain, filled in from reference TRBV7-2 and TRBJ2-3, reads GAGVSQSPSNKVTEKGKDVELRCDPISGHTALYWYRQSLGQGLEFLIYFQGNSAPDKSGLPSDRFSAERTGGSVSTLTIQRTQQEDSAVYLCASSLSGYTQYFGPGTRLTVL.

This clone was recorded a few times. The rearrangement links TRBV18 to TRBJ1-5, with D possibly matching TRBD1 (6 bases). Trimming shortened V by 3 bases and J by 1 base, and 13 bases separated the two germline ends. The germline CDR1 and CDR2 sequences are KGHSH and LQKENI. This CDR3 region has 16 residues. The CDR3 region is CASSPRQAGSNQPQHF. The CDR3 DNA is TGTGCCAGCTCACCCAGACAGGCCGGGAGCAATCAGCCCCAGCATTTT.

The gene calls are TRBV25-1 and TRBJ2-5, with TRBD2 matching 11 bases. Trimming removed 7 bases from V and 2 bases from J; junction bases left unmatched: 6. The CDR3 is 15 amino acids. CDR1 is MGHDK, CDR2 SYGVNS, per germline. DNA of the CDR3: TGTGCCAGCACTCCCCGACTAGCGGGGCAAGAGACCCAGTACTTC. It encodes CASTPRLAGQETQYF.

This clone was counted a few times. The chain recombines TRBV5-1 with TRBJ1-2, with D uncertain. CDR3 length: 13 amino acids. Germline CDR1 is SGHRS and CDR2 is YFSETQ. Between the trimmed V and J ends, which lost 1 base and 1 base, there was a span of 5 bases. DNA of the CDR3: TGCGCCAGCAGCTTGTCGGTTAACTATGGCTACACCTTC. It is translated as CASSLSVNYGYTF.

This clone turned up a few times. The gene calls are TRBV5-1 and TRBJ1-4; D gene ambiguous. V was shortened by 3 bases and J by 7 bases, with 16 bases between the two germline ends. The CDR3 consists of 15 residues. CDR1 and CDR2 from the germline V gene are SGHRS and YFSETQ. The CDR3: CASSSGGSLGEKLFF. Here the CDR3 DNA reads TGCGCCAGCAGCTCTGGAGGTAGTTTGGGTGAAAAACTGTTTTTT.

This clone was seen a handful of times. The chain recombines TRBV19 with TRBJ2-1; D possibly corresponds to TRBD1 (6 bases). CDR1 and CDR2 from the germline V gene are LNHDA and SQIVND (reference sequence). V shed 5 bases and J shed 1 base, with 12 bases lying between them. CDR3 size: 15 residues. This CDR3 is CASSGQGKSYNEQFF. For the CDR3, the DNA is TGTGCCAGTAGTGGGCAGGGGAAGTCCTACAATGAGCAGTTCTTC.

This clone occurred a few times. The CDR3 coding sequence is TGTGCCAGTAGTGGACTAGCCCACTCAGAGACCCAGTACTTC. Translation: CASSGLAHSETQYF. The V and J genes are TRBV19 and TRBJ2-5; 8 positions match TRBD2. The germline CDR1 and CDR2 sequences are LNHDA and SQIVND (reference sequence). The ends lost 5 bases at V and 4 bases at J; junction bases unmatched: 6. The CDR3 has 14 residues.

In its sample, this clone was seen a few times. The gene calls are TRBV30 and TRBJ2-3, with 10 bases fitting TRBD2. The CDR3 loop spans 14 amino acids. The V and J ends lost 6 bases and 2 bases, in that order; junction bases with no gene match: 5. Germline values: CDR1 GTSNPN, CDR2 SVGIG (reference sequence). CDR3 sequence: CACRAGGNTDTQYF. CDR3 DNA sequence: TGTGCCTGCCGAGCGGGGGGGAACACAGATACGCAGTATTTT.